The 30 T cell receptor beta chains in this list originate from one sample, sequenced in a study of blood T cell repertoires in COVID-19. Sequencing was performed with immunoSEQ multiplex PCR; in TCRdb, only in-frame clones are kept and a portion is missing. The sample has 100,000 or so clones, over 80% seen once. Sequencing was done on a sample of peripheral blood. The receptors come from a woman in her 70s with active or convalescent COVID-19.

This rearrangement joins TRBV27 to TRBJ2-1, with TRBD1 as a possible D gene (8 bases). Deletions cut 7 bases from V and 8 bases from J, with 15 bases between. The CDR3 length is 13 residues. CDR1 and CDR2 from the germline V gene are MNHEY and SMNVEV (reference sequence). The CDR3 DNA is TGTGCCAGCACCAACAGGGGGGGCCATGAGCAGTTCTTC. As protein: CASTNRGGHEQFF.

The chain's CDR3 is CASSEGQGSTEAFF. CDR3 nucleotide sequence: TGTGCCAGCAGCGAGGGACAGGGGAGCACTGAAGCTTTCTTT. This chain uses TRBV11-3 with TRBJ1-1, with 10 bases that match TRBD1. This CDR3 has 14 amino acids. Germline assignment: CDR1 SGHNT and CDR2 YENEEA. The J segment lost 4 bases and the V segment lost 5 bases, leaving 4 bases of the junction unmatched.

This clone appeared a single time. The rearrangement joins TRBV7-9 to TRBJ1-4, with a possible D match to TRBD1 (6 bases). The CDR3 contains 15 residues. Germline V gives CDR1 SEHNR, CDR2 FQNEAQ (reference sequence). V gave up 4 bases and J gave up 8 bases, with 17 bases separating them. CDR3 loop: CASSSQGIVGEKLFF. In nucleotides, the CDR3 is TGTGCCAGCAGCTCACAGGGAATCGTGGGGGAAAAACTGTTTTTT.

The chain employs TRBV4-1 and TRBJ1-1; 7 nucleotides agree with TRBD1. With 2 bases clipped from V and 1 base from J, the junction kept 7 bases outside the gene matches. From germline, CDR1 is MGHRA and CDR2 YSYEKL. The CDR3 totals 16 residues. The CDR3 sequence is CASSQTGVPSNTEAFF. The CDR3 DNA is TGCGCCAGCAGCCAAACAGGGGTTCCCTCGAACACTGAAGCTTTCTTT.

V usage is TRBV19 and J usage is TRBJ1-6; 7 bases are a match to TRBD1. The CDR3 runs to 13 residues. Germline CDR1 LNHDA, CDR2 SQIVND (reference sequence). After removal of 7 bases from V and 7 bases from J, the junction contained 4 bases not matched to a gene. CDR3 residues: CASTSTGNSPLHF. For the CDR3, the DNA is TGTGCCAGTACCTCGACAGGGAATTCACCCCTCCACTTT. The full variable domain, with the rest looked up from reference TRBV19 and TRBJ1-6, is DGGITQSPKYLFRKEGQNVTLSCEQNLNHDAMYWYRQDPGQGLRLIYYSQIVNDFQKGDIAEGYSVSREKKESFPLTVTSAQKNPTAFYLCASTSTGNSPLHFGNGTRLTVT.

The chain uses TRBV15 and TRBJ1-4; D remains unclear. V dropped 3 bases and J dropped 5 bases, with 7 bases sitting between them. CDR1 and CDR2 from the germline V gene are LNHNV and YYDKDF (reference sequence). The CDR3 has 13 amino acids. The CDR3 loop reads CATSRGSNEKLFF. CDR3 nucleotide sequence: TGTGCCACCAGCAGGGGCTCAAATGAAAAACTGTTTTTT.

The table lists this clone with a count of one. The chain couples TRBV4-2 to TRBJ1-2; D perhaps matches TRBD1 (5 bases). CDR1 and CDR2 from the germline V gene are LGHNA and YNFKEQ. V gave up 4 bases and J gave up 0 bases, with 12 bases separating them. This CDR3 contains 15 residues. CDR3 residues: CASSPREGANYGYTF. CDR3 nucleotides: TGTGCCAGCAGCCCCAGGGAGGGTGCTAACTATGGCTACACCTTC.

This chain connects TRBV7-2 to TRBJ2-1; TRBD2 agrees at 11 bases. This CDR3 is 15 amino acids long. Germline lookup yields CDR1 SGHTA and CDR2 FQGNSA. Trimming removed 2 bases from V and 7 bases from J; junction bases left unmatched: 4. CDR3 bases: TGTGCCAGCAGCTTAATCTCTAGCGGGGGGAATGAGCAGTTCTTC. Translated, it gives CASSLISSGGNEQFF.

This clone showed up just a few times. V usage is TRBV6-5 and J usage is TRBJ1-3; D gene uncertain. V was trimmed by 2 bases and J by 0 bases, leaving 8 bases between them. The germline gives CDR1 MNHEY, CDR2 SVGAGI. The CDR3 consists of 15 residues. In DNA, the CDR3 is TGTGCCAGCAGTTACGCGTCCCTCTCTGGAAACACCATATATTTT. Its translation is CASSYASLSGNTIYF.

J is TRBJ1-1 and V is TRBV2, with 7 bases aligning to TRBD1. The germline V gene encodes CDR1 SNHLY and CDR2 FYNNEI. Trimming took 8 bases from V and 1 from J; bases not matched to a gene: 4. This CDR3 is 13 amino acids long. The CDR3 DNA sequence: TGTGCCAGCTTACGGACAGGGAACACTGAAGCTTTCTTT. Translation: CASLRTGNTEAFF.

The rearrangement joins TRBV15 to TRBJ2-1, with 14 bases fitting TRBD2. The CDR3 is made up of 16 amino acids. J was trimmed by 5 bases and V by 3 bases; bases with no gene match: 3. The germline gives CDR1 LNHNV, CDR2 YYDKDF (reference sequence). Written as DNA, the CDR3 is TGTGCCACCAGCAGGCGACTAGCGGGGGGGGACAATGAGCAGTTCTTC. Its protein product is CATSRRLAGGDNEQFF.

This clone is a singleton in its sample. The rearrangement uses TRBV15 and TRBJ1-3; weak D call: TRBD1 (5 bases). CDR3 size: 15 residues. V lost 0 bases and J 1 base, leaving 7 bases between the germline ends. Germline lookup yields CDR1 LNHNV and CDR2 YYDKDF (reference sequence). CDR3 protein: CATSRDSGSGNTIYF. The CDR3 nucleotides are TGTGCCACCAGCAGAGATTCAGGGTCTGGAAACACCATATATTTT.

V and J are TRBV2 and TRBJ1-4; D uncertain. Germline V CDR1 and CDR2: SNHLY, FYNNEI. Trimming shortened V by 5 bases and J by 3 bases, and 19 bases separated the two germline ends. This CDR3 is built from 17 residues. The CDR3 region is CASSFFALGQSNEKLFF. DNA of the CDR3: TGTGCCAGCAGTTTTTTCGCCCTTGGGCAGTCTAATGAAAAACTGTTTTTT. The whole variable domain, filled in from reference TRBV2 and TRBJ1-4, reads EPEVTQTPSHQVTQMGQEVILRCVPISNHLYFYWYRQILGQKVEFLVSFYNNEISEKSEIFDDQFSVERPDGSNFTLKIRSTKLEDSAMYFCASSFFALGQSNEKLFFGSGTQLSVL.

This chain joins TRBV3-1 (or the pseudogene TRBV3-2) and TRBJ1-6; no reliable D call. Germline V gene data show CDR1 as LGHDT and CDR2 as YNNKEL (reference sequence). The ends were cut back, 0 bases at V and 14 bases at J, with 14 bases in the middle. The CDR3 totals 14 residues. CDR3 DNA sequence: TGTGCCAGCAGCCAAGAAATCGGGGTCCGGGCCCTCCACTTT. Translating it yields CASSQEIGVRALHF.

The CDR3 bases are TGTGCCAGCAGCTTCCGTAAGGGGGACGGATCTGAAGCTTTCTTT. This sequence encodes CASSFRKGDGSEAFF. The gene calls are TRBV5-4 and TRBJ1-1; D is possibly TRBD1 (6 bases). Germline CDR1 SGHNT, CDR2 YYREEE (reference sequence). The CDR3 runs 15 residues. The ends were cut back, 2 bases at V and 6 bases at J, with 17 bases in the middle.

This clone has more than one count but fewer than ten. The V gene is TRBV7-2, the J gene TRBJ1-2; 7 positions match TRBD1. Germline V gene lookup returns CDR1 SGHTA and CDR2 FQGNSA. V lost 5 bases, J lost 2 bases, and 2 bases stayed unmatched. This CDR3 comprises 13 residues. The CDR3 bases are TGTGCCAGCAGCCCGGACAGGAACTATGGCTACACCTTC. It translates to CASSPDRNYGYTF.

The chain employs TRBV21-1 and TRBJ1-6; the listed D gene, TRBD1, was not tested against the DNA. TRBV21-1 is labeled a pseudogene. The CDR3 sequence is 15 residues long. This chain's CDR3 is CASSIKGKLQSPLHF. The CDR3 coding sequence is TGTGCCAGCAGCATTAAGGGGAAGTTACAGTCACCCCTCCACTTT.

The chain links TRBV24-1 to TRBJ1-2; D gene uncertain. Germline V gives CDR1 KGHDR, CDR2 SFDVKD. Trimming took off 7 bases at V and 8 bases at J, with 19 bases between the two ends. The CDR3 extends over 14 amino acids. CDR3 coding DNA: TGTGCCACCAGCGGGGAGGGCCGCATAGAAGGCTACACCTTC. Its protein is CATSGEGRIEGYTF.

J is TRBJ2-7 and V is TRBV10-3; 9 nucleotides agree with TRBD1. The CDR3 extends over 14 amino acids. Germline assignment: CDR1 ENHRY and CDR2 SYGVKD. Losses at the gene ends were 0 bases for V and 6 bases for J; bases not matched to a gene: 3. DNA for the CDR3: TGTGCCATCAGTGAGTCTTGGACAGGGGCCGAGCAGTACTTC. Translation: CAISESWTGAEQYF.

This rearrangement joins TRBV18 to TRBJ1-4; possibly TRBD1 for D (6 bases). This CDR3 spans 15 amino acids. The ends were cut back, 0 bases at V and 7 bases at J, with 12 bases in the middle. Germline V gives CDR1 KGHSH, CDR2 LQKENI. CDR3 bases: TGTGCCAGCTCACCACCGTCGGGCAGGGGTGAAAAACTGTTTTTT. Its protein product is CASSPPSGRGEKLFF.

The CDR3 spells CSLGGGFNGGYTF. CDR3 sequence (DNA): TGCAGCCTGGGGGGTGGGTTCAATGGTGGCTACACCTTC. V and J are TRBV29-1 and TRBJ1-2; D might be TRBD1 (5 bases). Germline CDR1 SQVTM, CDR2 ANQGSEA. V dropped 8 bases and J dropped 7 bases, with 20 bases sitting between them. The CDR3 is 13 amino acids.

V usage is TRBV5-1 and J usage is TRBJ1-4; TRBD1 agrees at 7 bases. With V trimmed by 3 bases and J by 3 bases, 2 bases remained unmatched. The CDR3 runs 14 residues. The germline gives CDR1 SGHRS, CDR2 YFSETQ. The CDR3 nucleotides are TGCGCCAGCAGCTACCAGGGGGCTAATGAAAAACTGTTTTTT. Encoded protein: CASSYQGANEKLFF.

The J gene is TRBJ2-2, the V gene TRBV6-5, with 8 bases lining up with TRBD1. CDR1 and CDR2 from the germline V gene are MNHEY and SVGAGI. The J segment lost 7 bases and the V segment lost 6 bases, leaving 7 bases of the junction unmatched. The CDR3 has 14 amino acids. CDR3 loop: CASRPRQGSGELFF. The CDR3 DNA sequence: TGTGCCAGCAGGCCCAGACAGGGGAGCGGGGAGCTGTTTTTT.

The chain joins TRBV7-2 to TRBJ2-2; perhaps TRBD2 as D (7 bases). V gave up 3 bases and J gave up 3 bases, with 11 bases separating them. CDR3 size: 15 residues. Looked up from germline, CDR1 is SGHTA and CDR2 is FQGNSA. The CDR3 loop is CASSLGGGHTGELFF. The DNA of the CDR3 is TGTGCCAGCAGCTTGGGCGGGGGCCACACCGGGGAGCTGTTTTTT. The full variable domain, in which reference TRBV7-2 and TRBJ2-2 provide the parts outside the CDR3, is GAGVSQSPSNKVTEKGKDVELRCDPISGHTALYWYRQSLGQGLEFLIYFQGNSAPDKSGLPSDRFSAERTGGSVSTLTIQRTQQEDSAVYLCASSLGGGHTGELFFGEGSRLTVL.

This chain links TRBV12-1 with TRBJ2-1; the DNA was not compared with TRBD1, the D call given in the table. TRBV12-1 is a known pseudogene. The CDR3 has 18 residues. CDR3 nucleotide sequence: TGTGCCAGCAGCCCGTCGTTTGGGGCAATGAACTCCTACAATGAGCAGTTCTTC. Translated: CASSPSFGAMNSYNEQFF.

J is TRBJ2-3 and V is TRBV19; 13 positions agree with TRBD2. Germline values: CDR1 LNHDA, CDR2 SQIVND (reference sequence). The CDR3 totals 18 residues. V lost 5 bases to trimming and J lost 6 bases; unmatched junction nucleotides: 14. The CDR3 DNA is TGTGCCAGTAGTCAATTCTCCACTAGCGGGGGGGTTAAGGATACGCAGTATTTT. Translating it yields CASSQFSTSGGVKDTQYF.

The chain joins TRBV2 to TRBJ2-1, with 12 bases identical to TRBD2. CDR1 is SNHLY, CDR2 FYNNEI, per germline. V dropped 6 bases and J dropped 5; count of bases not matched to a gene: 20. The CDR3 has 20 residues. The CDR3 coding sequence is TGTGCCAGCAGGGGTGGTACGTGGCTAGCGGGGGGGGAGTTGGACAATGAGCAGTTCTTC. It codes for CASRGGTWLAGGELDNEQFF.

The table lists this clone with a few counts. This chain connects TRBV7-2 to TRBJ2-5; 9 bases are shared with TRBD2. The CDR3 covers 15 residues. J lost 1 base, V lost 1 base, and 1 base had no gene match. Germline values: CDR1 SGHTA, CDR2 FQGNSA. The CDR3 spells CASSLVSGSQETQYF. In DNA, the CDR3 is TGTGCCAGCAGCTTAGTTAGCGGGAGCCAAGAGACCCAGTACTTC.

The chain combines TRBV27 with TRBJ1-1; D possibly corresponds to TRBD1 (6 bases). The CDR3 runs 16 residues. CDR1 is MNHEY and CDR2 is SMNVEV in the germline V gene (reference sequence). V was pared by 3 bases and J by 0 bases, with 14 bases between. The CDR3 coding sequence is TGTGCCAGCAGTTTCAGGGGAGTGCGGATGAACACTGAAGCTTTCTTT. This sequence encodes CASSFRGVRMNTEAFF.

Regarding this clone: Its ends do not fully match the called genes, so a read error is possible. J is TRBJ1-2 and V is TRBV5-8; D is perhaps TRBD1 (5 bases). Germline V gene data show CDR1 as SGHTS and CDR2 as YDEGEE. The CDR3 runs 11 residues. CDR3 region: CASSLRQGSSF. In DNA form, the CDR3 reads TGTGCCAGCAGCTTGCGTCAGGGAAGCTCCTTC.